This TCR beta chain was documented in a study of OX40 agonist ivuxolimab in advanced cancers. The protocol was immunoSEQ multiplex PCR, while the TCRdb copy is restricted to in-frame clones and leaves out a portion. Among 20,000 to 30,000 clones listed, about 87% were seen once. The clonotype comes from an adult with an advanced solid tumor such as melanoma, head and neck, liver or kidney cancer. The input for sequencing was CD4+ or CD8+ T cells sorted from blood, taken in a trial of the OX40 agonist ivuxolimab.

The CDR3 DNA reads as TGTGCCATCAGTGGGATAGCGGCGAACACCGGGGAGCTGTTTTTT. This codes for CAISGIAANTGELFF. The V call is TRBV10-3, the J call TRBJ2-2; D is possibly TRBD2 (6 bases). CDR1 is ENHRY, CDR2 SYGVKD, per germline. With 4 bases removed from V and 0 bases from J, the gap between germline ends came to 9 bases. This CDR3 contains 15 residues.